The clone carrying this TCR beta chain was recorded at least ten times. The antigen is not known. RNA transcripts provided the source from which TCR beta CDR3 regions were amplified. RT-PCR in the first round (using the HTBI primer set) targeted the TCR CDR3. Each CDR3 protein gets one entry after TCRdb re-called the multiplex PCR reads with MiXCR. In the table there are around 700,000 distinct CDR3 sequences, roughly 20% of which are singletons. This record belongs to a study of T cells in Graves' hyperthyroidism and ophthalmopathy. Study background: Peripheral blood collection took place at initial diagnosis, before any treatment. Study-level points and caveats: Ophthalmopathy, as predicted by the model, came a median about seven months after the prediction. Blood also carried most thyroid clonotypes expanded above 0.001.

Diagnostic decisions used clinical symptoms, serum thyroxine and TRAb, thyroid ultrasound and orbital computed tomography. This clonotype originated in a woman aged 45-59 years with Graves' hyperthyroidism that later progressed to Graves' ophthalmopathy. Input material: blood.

CDR3 nucleotide sequence: TGTGCCAGCACCTTGGGGGCTGGGTCAGATACGCAGTATTTT. Translating it yields CASTLGAGSDTQYF. The rearrangement links TRBV12-3 or TRBV12-4 to TRBJ2-3, with a tentative D call TRBD1 (6 bases). The V end was cut by 7 bases, the J end by 4 bases, with 15 bases between. The CDR3 totals 14 residues.